A selection of T cell receptor beta chains follows, all from one sample in a study of T cell repertoires in cytomegalovirus infection. TCRdb itself ran the reads through MiXCR, one entry per CDR3 protein. The repertoire has under 850,000 distinct CDR3 sequences, under 40% of them found once; the top ten carry under 3.5%. The sequenced material came from PBMCs. These receptors were taken from a human donor in good health (CMV status not recorded). Some clones in this sample may be carry-over from other donors' samples. Both conserved end residues are part of each CDR3. D genes are given only for firm matches. Part of the rows lack a size; the others show once, few, many or a class for expanded clones.

size: few; J: TRBJ1-5; V: TRBV19; D: TRBD1; DNA: TGTGCCAGTACGTGGGATACAGGGGTGGGCAATCAGCCCCAGCATTTT; CDR3: CASTWDTGVGNQPQHF
size: many; J: TRBJ2-2; V: TRBV7-2; D: TRBD1; DNA: TGTGCCAGCAGGCTCAGGGGGCGGACCGGGGAGCTGTTTTTT; CDR3: CASRLRGRTGELFF
size: .; J: TRBJ1-1; V: TRBV29-1; D: .; DNA: TGCAGCTCACAGAGTGGCATGAACACTGAAGCTTTCTTT; CDR3: CSSQSGMNTEAFF
size: .; J: TRBJ2-1; V: TRBV10-3; D: TRBD2; DNA: TGTGCCATCAGTGTAGGGACTAGCGGGGCCTCCTACAATGAGCAGTTCTTC; CDR3: CAISVGTSGASYNEQFF
size: .; J: TRBJ2-5; V: TRBV11-2; D: .; DNA: TGTGCCAGCAGCCAGGAAATGGCCCCGGGCGAGGACGAGACCCAGTACTTC; CDR3: CASSQEMAPGEDETQYF
size: .; J: TRBJ1-6; V: TRBV11-2; D: TRBD1; DNA: TGTGCCAGCAGCTTAGTACGCAAATCCGGGACAGTCCATTCACCCCTCCACTTT; CDR3: CASSLVRKSGTVHSPLHF
size: .; J: TRBJ2-1; V: TRBV28; D: TRBD1; DNA: TGTGCCAGCAGCCCAGCCGGGACAGGGAACAATGAGCAGTTCTTC; CDR3: CASSPAGTGNNEQFF
size: few; J: TRBJ1-1; V: TRBV7-9; D: .; DNA: TGTGCCAGCAGCTTAGAAGGACGGATGAACACTGAAGCTTTCTTT; CDR3: CASSLEGRMNTEAFF
size: .; J: TRBJ2-7; V: TRBV28; D: .; DNA: TGTGCCAGCAGTTTAGGGTACGAGCATTACTTC; CDR3: CASSLGYEHYF
size: .; J: TRBJ2-2; V: TRBV27; D: .; DNA: TGTGCCAGCAGTGTATTCCAAATTACCGGGGAGCTGTTTTTT; CDR3: CASSVFQITGELFF
size: few; J: TRBJ1-2; V: TRBV7-6; D: TRBD1; DNA: TGTGCCAGCAGCTTAGCGGGGATACGGTCCCATTTGGACAGGCTGAACTATGGCTACACCTTC; CDR3: CASSLAGIRSHLDRLNYGYTF
size: .; J: TRBJ2-3; V: TRBV19; D: TRBD1; DNA: TGTGCCAGTAGTTCTTCAACAGGGGCCGCAGATACGCAGTATTTT; CDR3: CASSSSTGAADTQYF
size: few; J: TRBJ2-2; V: TRBV2; D: .; DNA: TGTGCCAGCAGTGAGGGAAGGGTCTTCGGGGAGCTGTTTTTT; CDR3: CASSEGRVFGELFF
size: once; J: TRBJ2-7; V: TRBV28; D: .; DNA: TGTGCCAGCAGTTTGCTGGGGTTTGGGGACGAGCAGTACTTC; CDR3: CASSLLGFGDEQYF
size: .; J: TRBJ1-4; V: TRBV2; D: .; DNA: TGTGCCAGCAGTGACAGGAGGCCAACTAATGAAAAACTGTTTTTT; CDR3: CASSDRRPTNEKLFF
size: .; J: TRBJ2-2; V: TRBV20-1; D: .; DNA: TGCAGTGCCCACCGTCGGGGCAGTAAGGGGGAGCTGTTTTTT; CDR3: CSAHRRGSKGELFF
size: .; J: TRBJ1-5; V: TRBV6-1; D: TRBD1; DNA: TGTGCCAGCAGTTCCCAGGGGGCAAATCAGCCCCAGCATTTT; CDR3: CASSSQGANQPQHF
size: .; J: TRBJ1-5; V: TRBV30; D: .; DNA: TGTGCCTGTAGTCCAGGGGTATATAGCAATCAGCCCCAGCATTTT; CDR3: CACSPGVYSNQPQHF
size: .; J: TRBJ2-3; V: TRBV25-1; D: .; DNA: TGTGCCAGCAGTGAGTTGGCAGGGACTCCAGATACGCAGTATTTT; CDR3: CASSELAGTPDTQYF
size: few; J: TRBJ2-1; V: TRBV5-6; D: .; DNA: TGTGCCAGCACACCTTACGGGGGTAAAACCTACAATGAGCAGTTCTTC; CDR3: CASTPYGGKTYNEQFF
size: .; J: TRBJ1-5; V: TRBV5-8; D: TRBD1; DNA: TGTGCCAGCAGCGTTACCGGGACAGCCCGGGATCAGCCCCAGCATTTT; CDR3: CASSVTGTARDQPQHF
size: .; J: TRBJ2-1; V: TRBV20-1; D: TRBD2; DNA: TGCAGTGCTAGGACGGGGCGGGGGGGCCGCGTTTACAGGGAGGAGCAGTTCTTC; CDR3: CSARTGRGGRVYREEQFF
size: .; J: TRBJ1-6; V: TRBV6-5; D: .; DNA: TGTGCCAGCAAAGGGGACGGGGACTTTTATTCACCCCTCCACTTT; CDR3: CASKGDGDFYSPLHF
size: few; J: TRBJ2-1; V: TRBV12-3/TRBV12-4; D: .; DNA: TGTGCCAGCAGCCGCTGGGAGGGGGACAATGAGCAGTTCTTC; CDR3: CASSRWEGDNEQFF
size: few; J: TRBJ1-1; V: TRBV7-9; D: .; DNA: TGTGCCAGCAGCCCCGACATTTCGAACACTGAAGCTTTCTTT; CDR3: CASSPDISNTEAFF
size: .; J: TRBJ2-7; V: TRBV11-3; D: .; DNA: TGTGCCAGCAGCCTACGAGACGGGAACTACGAGCAGTACTTC; CDR3: CASSLRDGNYEQYF
size: .; J: TRBJ1-1; V: TRBV7-9; D: .; DNA: TGTGTCCTTAGGTGGGGTACTTCTGAAGCTTTCTTT; CDR3: CVLRWGTSEAFF
size: .; J: TRBJ2-1; V: TRBV27; D: TRBD1; DNA: TGTGCCAGCAGCCAGGACAGGGCTTACAATGAGCAGTTCTTC; CDR3: CASSQDRAYNEQFF
size: .; J: TRBJ2-7; V: TRBV20-1; D: .; DNA: TGCAGTGCTACGGACAGAACTAAGGACTACGAGCAGTACTTC; CDR3: CSATDRTKDYEQYF
size: .; J: TRBJ2-1; V: TRBV10-3; D: TRBD2; DNA: TGTGCCATCAGTCGAAGCGGGGGGATCGACAATGAGCAGTTCTTC; CDR3: CAISRSGGIDNEQFF
size: many; J: TRBJ1-3; V: TRBV12-3/TRBV12-4; D: TRBD1; DNA: TGTGCCAGCAGTTCCCATGGGGCCGGGACAGGGGCTGGAAACACCATATATTTT; CDR3: CASSSHGAGTGAGNTIYF
size: .; J: TRBJ2-5; V: TRBV28; D: .; DNA: TGTGCCAGCAGTTTTCAGGGGTCAAGGACCCAGTACTTC; CDR3: CASSFQGSRTQYF
size: .; J: TRBJ1-2; V: TRBV2; D: .; DNA: TGTGCCAGCAGACCCGATTCGGAGATCTATGGCTACACCTTC; CDR3: CASRPDSEIYGYTF
size: few; J: TRBJ2-7; V: TRBV27; D: TRBD1; DNA: TGTGCCAGCAGCCCCAGGGGGCTCCACGAGCAGTACTTC; CDR3: CASSPRGLHEQYF
size: .; J: TRBJ1-4; V: TRBV5-1; D: .; DNA: TGCGCCAGCAGCTTCGAGTCTCCGGCAAAACTGTTTTTT; CDR3: CASSFESPAKLFF
size: few; J: TRBJ1-5; V: TRBV19; D: .; DNA: TGTGCCAGTAGTATAGGACTGGGCCGGGAGCCCCAGCATTTT; CDR3: CASSIGLGREPQHF
size: few; J: TRBJ2-1; V: TRBV24-1; D: .; DNA: TGTGCCACCAGTGAACCCGGGACCTACAATGAGCAGTTCTTC; CDR3: CATSEPGTYNEQFF
size: .; J: TRBJ2-1; V: TRBV13; D: .; DNA: TGTGCCAGCAGCTCGACGGGACCACCTTACAATGAGCAGTTCTTC; CDR3: CASSSTGPPYNEQFF
size: many; J: TRBJ1-1; V: TRBV7-9; D: .; DNA: TGTGCCAGCAGCCGAACCGGACGGTTACACACTGAAGCTTTCTTT; CDR3: CASSRTGRLHTEAFF
size: .; J: TRBJ1-6; V: TRBV7-2; D: .; DNA: TGTGCCAGCAGTTCCTCCTCGGGGATGGATTCACCCCTCCACTTT; CDR3: CASSSSSGMDSPLHF
size: .; J: TRBJ2-3; V: TRBV4-1; D: .; DNA: TGCGCAAGCAGCCGGCTACAGGTCCCTAGCACAGATACGCCGTATTTT; CDR3: CASSRLQVPSTDTPYF
size: .; J: TRBJ1-1; V: TRBV6-2/TRBV6-3; D: .; DNA: TGTGCCAGCAGGGGACCCGGGACACCCACTGAAGCTTTCTTT; CDR3: CASRGPGTPTEAFF
size: .; J: TRBJ1-5; V: TRBV12-3/TRBV12-4; D: .; DNA: TGTGCCAGCAGTTCACAGGGTCCCATCGGGCATCAGCCCCAGCATTTT; CDR3: CASSSQGPIGHQPQHF
size: few; J: TRBJ1-2; V: TRBV7-9; D: .; DNA: TGTGCCAGCAGCTTATTGCAGGATCTCTATGGCTACACCTTC; CDR3: CASSLLQDLYGYTF
size: few; J: TRBJ2-5; V: TRBV12-3/TRBV12-4; D: .; DNA: TGTGCCAGCAGTTTAACGGGGTGGCAAGAGACCCAGTACTTC; CDR3: CASSLTGWQETQYF
size: .; J: TRBJ2-2; V: TRBV29-1; D: .; DNA: TGCAGCGCTTACAGGAACACCGGGGAGCTGTTTTTT; CDR3: CSAYRNTGELFF
size: .; J: TRBJ2-3; V: TRBV12-3/TRBV12-4; D: TRBD1; DNA: TGTGCCAGCAGCCAAAGAGGGGGCTCACGGGTAGATACGCAGTATTTT; CDR3: CASSQRGGSRVDTQYF
size: .; J: TRBJ2-7; V: TRBV13; D: .; DNA: TGTGCCAGCAGCTTAAGAGAAACTAGCGAGCAGTACTTC; CDR3: CASSLRETSEQYF
size: few; J: TRBJ2-3; V: TRBV7-9; D: .; DNA: TGTGCCAGCAGCACAGGGTTTGCCACAGATACGCAGTATTTT; CDR3: CASSTGFATDTQYF
size: many; J: TRBJ2-3; V: TRBV4-1; D: .; DNA: TGCGCCAGCAGCCAAGGCTCCGGGGGCATAGATACGCAGTATTTT; CDR3: CASSQGSGGIDTQYF